This T cell receptor (beta chain) was recorded in a study of breast tumors, draining lymph nodes, adjacent tissues. The study's findings and limits: Findings are consistent with lymph node origin and intratumoral expansion of most tumor T cells. Luminal-like breast cancer showed significantly higher tumor–nontumor repertoire similarity than basal-like.

The lymph nodes were axillary draining lymph nodes from breast cancer patients. Concerning this clonotype itself: Antigen: not known.

TCRdb processed the multiplex PCR reads anew with MiXCR; each CDR3 protein has one entry. Of approximately 230,000 distinct CDR3 sequences listed, around 35% are singletons. Per the germline V gene, CDR1 is KGHDR and CDR2 is SFDVKD. CDR3 length equals 15 residues. V was pared by 4 bases and J by 8 bases, with 7 bases of the junction left unmatched. The V gene is TRBV24-1, the J gene TRBJ1-2; 12 positions match TRBD1. This TCR was recovered from a female donor with breast cancer. Some clones in this sample may be carry-over from other donors' samples. Sequencing was carried out using axillary lymph node tissue. Here the CDR3 DNA reads TGTGCCACCAGTGACCAGGGACAGGGGGCGCGCGGCTACACCTTC. Translated: CATSDQGQGARGYTF.